The 28 T cell receptor beta chains reported below all come from one sample, sequenced in a study of blood T cell repertoires in COVID-19. Here immunoSEQ multiplex PCR was the method, and the copy in TCRdb shows in-frame clones only, minus some. The sample has approximately 150,000 clones, 80% seen once. What was sequenced was peripheral blood. The receptors were gathered from a man between 70 and 80 years old who had recovered from COVID-19.

This clone was seen more than once but under ten times. This sequence joins TRBV18 and TRBJ2-7; a possible D gene is TRBD2 (6 bases). Germline CDR1 reads KGHSH; CDR2 reads LQKENI. The CDR3 totals 13 residues. Deletions cut 6 bases from V and 4 bases from J, with 13 bases between. Here the CDR3 reads CASSGLSGYEQYF. CDR3 DNA sequence: TGTGCCAGCTCGGGACTTAGTGGGTACGAGCAGTACTTC.

The chain joins TRBV5-6 to TRBJ2-2; 8 nucleotides line up with TRBD1. This CDR3 region has 16 residues. Trimming at V came to 4 bases and at J to 2 bases, leaving 7 bases not matched to a gene. Germline values: CDR1 SGHDT, CDR2 YYEEEE. CDR3 coding DNA: TGTGCCAGCAGCCCGCTCGGACAGGGTAACACCGGGGAGCTGTTTTTT. Amino acids: CASSPLGQGNTGELFF.

The chain is built from TRBV12-5 and TRBJ2-7; a weak D match, TRBD2 (6 bases). Germline CDR1 is LGHNT and CDR2 is FRNRAP. Trimming removed 3 bases from V and 4 bases from J, with 19 bases in between. The CDR3 runs 16 residues. The CDR3 spells CASGLSVSGEMYEQYF. CDR3 DNA: TGTGCTAGTGGTTTATCAGTGTCGGGAGAAATGTACGAGCAGTACTTC.

The chain couples TRBV5-6 to TRBJ1-4; TRBD1 aligns across 11 bases. The ends lost 0 bases at V and 4 bases at J; junction bases unmatched: 8. CDR1 is SGHDT, CDR2 YYEEEE, per germline. The CDR3 is 18 amino acids. Here the CDR3 DNA reads TGTGCCAGCAGCTTGGCTTGGACAGGGGGCATCGATAATGAAAAACTGTTTTTT. This codes for CASSLAWTGGIDNEKLFF. Complete variable domain (other parts from reference TRBV5-6 and TRBJ1-4): DAGVTQSPTHLIKTRGQQVTLRCSPKSGHDTVSWYQQALGQGPQFIFQYYEEEERQRGNFPDRFSGHQFPNYSSELNVNALLLGDSALYLCASSLAWTGGIDNEKLFFGSGTQLSVL.

This chain links TRBV19 with TRBJ2-5; tentative D call: TRBD2 (7 bases). In germline, CDR1 is LNHDA, CDR2 SQIVND (reference sequence). V lost 5 bases, J lost 0 bases, and 13 bases lay in between. The CDR3 has 15 amino acids. In DNA, the CDR3 is TGTGCCAGTAGTGGGGGGGCCGCGAACCAAGAGACCCAGTACTTC. Amino acid sequence: CASSGGAANQETQYF.

The chain recombines TRBV19 with TRBJ2-4; the D gene is possibly TRBD2 (5 bases). The germline V gene encodes CDR1 LNHDA and CDR2 SQIVND (reference sequence). CDR3 length equals 13 residues. V lost 6 bases, J lost 6 bases, and 12 bases lay in between. CDR3 in amino acids: CASSPGSGNIQYF. CDR3 coding DNA: TGTGCCAGTAGCCCTGGGAGCGGAAACATTCAGTACTTC.

The chain combines TRBV3-1 (or the pseudogene TRBV3-2) with TRBJ1-2; D might be TRBD1 (5 bases). CDR1 LGHDT and CDR2 YNNKEL come from the germline V gene (reference sequence). CDR3 length: 12 residues. V was trimmed by 11 bases and J by 4 bases, leaving 14 bases between them. CDR3 nucleotides: TGTGCCTCGGGGGAGGTCGGCTATGGCTACACCTTC. This codes for CASGEVGYGYTF.

The gene calls are TRBV10-2 and TRBJ2-7; 7 bases align to TRBD2. The CDR3 runs 14 residues. Germline V CDR1 and CDR2: WSHSY, SAAADI. V lost 7 bases to trimming and J lost 7 bases; unmatched junction nucleotides: 13. The CDR3 loop is CASTKGRANDEQYF. CDR3 DNA sequence: TGCGCCAGCACAAAAGGGAGGGCCAATGATGAGCAGTACTTC.

This clone was counted a single time. The rearrangement joins TRBV5-3 to TRBJ1-4; TRBD1 is a possible D gene (6 bases). TRBV5-3 is recorded as an ORF, its role being uncertain. This CDR3 is built from 15 residues. Deletions cut 0 bases from V and 5 bases from J, with 11 bases between. This chain's CDR3 is CARSLAQGKNEKLFF. The DNA of the CDR3 is TGTGCCAGAAGCTTGGCACAGGGAAAAAATGAAAAACTGTTTTTT.

This clone was observed a few times. V gene TRBV5-1 combines with J gene TRBJ2-3; 11 bases fit TRBD2. The CDR3 is made up of 16 amino acids. The V gene's germline CDR1 is SGHRS and CDR2 YFSETQ. V trimming: 0 bases; J trimming: 7 bases; junction bases outside the gene matches: 7. CDR3 sequence: CASSLGLAGWGNTQYF. In DNA, the CDR3 is TGCGCCAGCAGCTTGGGACTAGCGGGATGGGGAAATACGCAGTATTTT.

CDR3 amino acids: CASSLAGQGWETQYF. DNA of the CDR3: TGCGCCAGCAGCTTGGCCGGGCAGGGTTGGGAGACCCAGTACTTC. This chain joins TRBV5-1 and TRBJ2-5; maybe TRBD1 (5 bases). This CDR3 region has 15 residues. Trimming took 0 bases from V and 5 from J, leaving 14 bases between them. Per germline, CDR1 SGHRS and CDR2 YFSETQ.

This chain uses TRBV30 with TRBJ2-1; 9 bases are shared with TRBD2. Germline lookup yields CDR1 GTSNPN and CDR2 SVGIG (reference sequence). V dropped 2 bases and J dropped 8; count of bases not matched to a gene: 25. The length of the CDR3 is 20 residues. DNA of the CDR3: TGTGCCTGGAGTCTTTTGGGGACGGTTAGCGGGAGAAGGGGGGAGGATGAGCAGTTCTTC. This codes for CAWSLLGTVSGRRGEDEQFF. Based on the CDR3 plus reference TRBV30 and TRBJ2-1, the full variable domain is SQTIHQWPATLVQPVGSPLSLECTVEGTSNPNLYWYRQAAGRGLQLLFYSVGIGQISSEVPQNLSASRPQDRQFILSSKKLLLSDSGFYLCAWSLLGTVSGRRGEDEQFFGPGTRLTVL.

The gene calls are TRBV2 and TRBJ2-7; D remains unclear. V was cut by 3 bases and J by 6 bases, with 15 bases left in between. There are 14 residues in the CDR3. Germline values: CDR1 SNHLY, CDR2 FYNNEI. The CDR3 DNA follows: TGTGCCAGCAGTGAGATCGGTGGGCCAGGCGAGCAGTACTTC. It specifies CASSEIGGPGEQYF.

In this sample, this clone turned up a few times. The chain employs TRBV11-2 and TRBJ1-1, with no clear D. V was shortened by 4 bases and J by 8 bases, with 11 bases between the two germline ends. The germline V gene has CDR1 SGHAT and CDR2 FQNNGV. The CDR3 totals 12 residues. DNA of the CDR3: TGTGCCAGCAGCTATCCCGGGATAGAAGCTTTCTTT. Its protein is CASSYPGIEAFF.

The chain employs TRBV7-4 and TRBJ2-7, with TRBD1 matching 10 bases. The junction had 12 bases not matched to a gene; V was cut back by 5 bases and J by 5 bases. The CDR3 totals 16 residues. The germline CDR1 and CDR2 sequences are SGHVT and SQSDAQ. In DNA, the CDR3 is TGTGCCAGCAGCCTCCCGGGGACAGGGGTATTGGACGAGCAGTACTTC. Its protein is CASSLPGTGVLDEQYF.

This clone was found a few times. This chain connects TRBV30 to TRBJ1-5, with a possible D match to TRBD1 (6 bases). CDR3 length: 13 residues. V dropped 4 bases and J dropped 2 bases, with 9 bases sitting between them. Germline assignment: CDR1 GTSNPN and CDR2 SVGIG (reference sequence). CDR3: CAWKGGGNQPQHF. The CDR3 DNA reads TGTGCCTGGAAAGGGGGAGGCAATCAGCCCCAGCATTTT.

The genes are TRBV3-1 (or the pseudogene TRBV3-2) and TRBJ1-5; the D gene is possibly TRBD1 (5 bases). CDR1 LGHDT and CDR2 YNNKEL come from the germline V gene (reference sequence). Trimming cost V 1 base and J 4 bases, with 14 bases left between them. The CDR3 is 16 amino acids. The CDR3 DNA reads TGTGCCAGCAGCCAAGGGGGTCGGGGGGTTAATCAGCCCCAGCATTTT. Protein sequence: CASSQGGRGVNQPQHF.

V and J are TRBV29-1 and TRBJ2-7; 12 positions agree with TRBD1. After removal of 5 bases from V and 7 bases from J, the junction contained 9 bases not matched to a gene. The CDR3 extends over 14 amino acids. Germline CDR1 reads SQVTM; CDR2 reads ANQGSEA. This CDR3 reads CSVNLGQGAGEQYF. The DNA for the CDR3 is TGCAGCGTTAACTTGGGACAGGGGGCTGGAGAGCAGTACTTC.

V is TRBV1 and J is TRBJ2-1; the DNA was not compared with TRBD1, the D call given in the table. TRBV1 is deemed a pseudogene. The CDR3 runs to 18 residues. CDR3 sequence: CTSSQDLSDSLSYNEQFF. The DNA of the CDR3 is TGCACCAGCAGCCAAGATCTTTCGGACAGTCTCTCCTACAATGAGCAGTTCTTC.

The chain is built from TRBV2 and TRBJ2-5; 9 bases map to TRBD2. J was trimmed by 5 bases and V by 3 bases; bases with no gene match: 7. Germline V lookup: CDR1 SNHLY, CDR2 FYNNEI. The CDR3 spans 15 residues. As DNA, the CDR3 is TGTGCCAGCAGTGATCCAGCGGGAGGAAGTGAGACCCAGTACTTC. Its protein is CASSDPAGGSETQYF. Combining the CDR3 with reference TRBV2 and TRBJ2-5 gives the whole variable domain EPEVTQTPSHQVTQMGQEVILRCVPISNHLYFYWYRQILGQKVEFLVSFYNNEISEKSEIFDDQFSVERPDGSNFTLKIRSTKLEDSAMYFCASSDPAGGSETQYFGPGTRLLVL.

J is TRBJ2-7 and V is TRBV18, with 9 bases identical to TRBD1. Unmatched junction bases numbered 3, after V lost 6 bases and J lost 0 bases. The CDR3 sequence is 14 residues long. CDR1 is KGHSH, CDR2 LQKENI, per germline. In DNA form, the CDR3 reads TGTGCCAGCTCCCGGACAGGGGTCTCCTACGAGCAGTACTTC. It specifies CASSRTGVSYEQYF.

J is TRBJ1-3 and V is TRBV18; TRBD1 aligns across 7 bases. The germline V gene encodes CDR1 KGHSH and CDR2 LQKENI. V shed 3 bases and J 0 bases; nucleotides not matched to a gene: 8. The CDR3 length is 17 residues. CDR3 coding DNA: TGTGCCAGCTCACCGTGGGGACAGAGCAGCTCTGGAAACACCATATATTTT. Its protein is CASSPWGQSSSGNTIYF. The whole variable domain, remainder taken from reference TRBV18 and TRBJ1-3, is NAGVMQNPRHLVRRRGQEARLRCSPMKGHSHVYWYRQLPEEGLKFMVYLQKENIIDESGMPKERFSAEFPKEGPSILRIQQVVRGDSAAYFCASSPWGQSSSGNTIYFGEGSWLTVV.

This chain links TRBV18 with TRBJ2-5; the match to TRBD1 covers 9 bases. Unmatched junction bases numbered 7, after V lost 3 bases and J lost 5 bases. This CDR3 has 15 amino acids. Looked up from germline, CDR1 is KGHSH and CDR2 is LQKENI. CDR3 sequence reads: CASSPTYGTGETQYF. CDR3 coding DNA: TGTGCCAGCTCACCGACCTACGGGACAGGGGAGACCCAGTACTTC.

The chain recombines TRBV30 with TRBJ2-6; D not certain. V lost 4 bases, J lost 2 bases, and 9 bases lay in between. Germline CDR1 and CDR2: GTSNPN and SVGIG (reference sequence). The CDR3 runs 14 residues. The CDR3 region is CAWTGATGANVLTF. As DNA, the CDR3 is TGTGCCTGGACCGGAGCGACTGGGGCCAACGTCCTGACTTTC.

The gene calls are TRBV7-3 and TRBJ2-7, with no clear D. The germline CDR1 and CDR2 sequences are SGHTA and FQGTGA. Trimming stripped 9 bases from V and 4 bases from J, with 19 bases between. The CDR3 is 14 residues long. The chain's CDR3 is CASSPTVGSYEQYF. DNA for the CDR3: TGTGCCAGTTCCCCTACAGTAGGTTCGTACGAGCAGTACTTC.

The chain uses TRBV11-2 and TRBJ2-3; TRBD1 is a possible D gene (5 bases). The CDR3 has 17 amino acids. Germline V gene sequence: CDR1 SGHAT, CDR2 FQNNGV. The V end was cut by 3 bases, the J end by 0 bases, with 16 bases between. The CDR3 DNA follows: TGTGCCAGCAGCTTTACTGGGGCAAGACCTAGCACAGATACGCAGTATTTT. This encodes CASSFTGARPSTDTQYF.

J is TRBJ1-3 and V is TRBV30, with a possible D match to TRBD1 (5 bases). Germline values: CDR1 GTSNPN, CDR2 SVGIG (reference sequence). Trimming removed 4 bases from V and 0 bases from J, with 16 bases in between. The CDR3 contains 16 residues. In DNA, the CDR3 is TGTGCCTGGACCAACCGGGAGGGGCGCTCTGGAAACACCATATATTTT. Its protein is CAWTNREGRSGNTIYF.

This clone was detected only a few times. The CDR3 DNA reads as TGTGCCAGCAGCTTAGTAGCCTTCAATGAGCAGTTCTTC. Translating gives CASSLVAFNEQFF. V is TRBV11-2 and J is TRBJ2-1; D remains ambiguous. Germline CDR1 is SGHAT and CDR2 is FQNNGV. CDR3 size: 13 residues. Trimming stripped 1 base from V and 6 bases from J, with 7 bases between. The full variable domain, rest sourced from reference TRBV11-2 and TRBJ2-1, is EAGVAQSPRYKIIEKRQSVAFWCNPISGHATLYWYQQILGQGPKLLIQFQNNGVVDDSQLPKDRFSAERLKGVDSTLKIQPAKLEDSAVYLCASSLVAFNEQFFGPGTRLTVL.